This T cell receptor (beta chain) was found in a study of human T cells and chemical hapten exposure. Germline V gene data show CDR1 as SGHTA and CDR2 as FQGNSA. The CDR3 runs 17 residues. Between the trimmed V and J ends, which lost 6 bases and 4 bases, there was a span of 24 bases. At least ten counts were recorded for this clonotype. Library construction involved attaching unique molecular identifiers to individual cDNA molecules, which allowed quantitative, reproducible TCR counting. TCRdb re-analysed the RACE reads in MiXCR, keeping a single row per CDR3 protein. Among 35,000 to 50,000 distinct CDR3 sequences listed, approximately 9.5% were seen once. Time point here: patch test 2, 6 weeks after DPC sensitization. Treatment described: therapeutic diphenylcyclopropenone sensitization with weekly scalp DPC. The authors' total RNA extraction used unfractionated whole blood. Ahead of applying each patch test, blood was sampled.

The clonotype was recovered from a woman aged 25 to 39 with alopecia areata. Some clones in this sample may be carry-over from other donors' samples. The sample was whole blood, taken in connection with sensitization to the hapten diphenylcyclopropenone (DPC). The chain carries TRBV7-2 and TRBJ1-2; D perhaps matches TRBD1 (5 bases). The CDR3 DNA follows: TGTGCCAGCAGTCCGGGGGACCGACAGTCGCCGGGCTATGGCTACACCTTC. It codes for CASSPGDRQSPGYGYTF.